This entry lists 24 T cell receptor beta chains sequenced from one sample in a study of cytomegalovirus exposure and HLA in healthy donors. This PCR relied on a set of 60 Vbeta primers and 13 Jbeta primers. Sequencing used immunoSEQ multiplex PCR; TCRdb keeps in-frame clones, though not all of them. The sample yields some 130,000 clones, around 85% seen once. Sequenced material: PBMCs. These receptors originate from a woman in her forties or fifties in good health and CMV-seropositive.

The chain carries TRBV12-5 and TRBJ2-7, with 12 bases matching TRBD1. The germline gives CDR1 LGHNT, CDR2 FRNRAP. This CDR3 has 18 residues. V gave up 6 bases and J gave up 1 base; unmatched junction bases: 13. CDR3 region: CASGSPGDRGLESYEQYF. DNA of the CDR3: TGTGCTAGTGGGTCCCCGGGGGACAGGGGGCTCGAATCCTACGAGCAGTACTTC.

This CDR3 reads CATSRKQGDQPQHF. CDR3 coding DNA: TGTGCCACCAGCAGAAAACAGGGTGATCAGCCCCAGCATTTT. The chain carries TRBV15 and TRBJ1-5; maybe TRBD1 (6 bases). The CDR3 is 14 residues long. Germline assignment: CDR1 LNHNV and CDR2 YYDKDF (reference sequence). The V end was cut by 2 bases, the J end by 5 bases, with 10 bases between.

The CDR3 DNA sequence: TGTGCTGTAAGCGGGGGGACTCCCCCTTACAATGAGCAGTTCTTC. This sequence encodes CAVSGGTPPYNEQFF. This chain uses TRBV7-7 with TRBJ2-1; 9 nucleotides line up with TRBD2. Looked up from germline, CDR1 is SSHAT and CDR2 is FNYEAQ (reference sequence). This CDR3 region has 15 residues.

The V and J genes are TRBV11-2 and TRBJ2-1; D is unresolved. V gave up 8 bases and J gave up 5 bases, with 19 bases separating them. This CDR3 spans 15 amino acids. The V gene's germline CDR1 is SGHAT and CDR2 FQNNGV. CDR3 in amino acids: CASGTPVRRDNEQFF. DNA of the CDR3: TGTGCCAGCGGAACCCCCGTGAGACGGGACAATGAGCAGTTCTTC.

The chain has TRBV5-6 and TRBJ2-7, with 8 bases that match TRBD1. Germline V gene data show CDR1 as SGHDT and CDR2 as YYEEEE. V dropped 4 bases and J dropped 7; count of bases not matched to a gene: 10. The CDR3 length is 14 residues. Written as DNA, the CDR3 is TGTGCCAGCAGCCCGGGACAGGCCCTTTGGGAGCAGTACTTC. Translated, it gives CASSPGQALWEQYF.

The chain recombines TRBV7-9 with TRBJ2-7; 9 positions agree with TRBD1. Trimming removed 5 bases from V and 1 base from J; junction bases left unmatched: 3. Germline-derived CDR1 and CDR2 are SEHNR and FQNEAQ (reference sequence). There are 14 residues in the CDR3. CDR3 coding DNA: TGTGCCAGCAGCCCTGGGACAGGGTCCTACGAGCAGTACTTC. Protein: CASSPGTGSYEQYF.

The chain carries TRBV28 and TRBJ2-3; D uncertain. Trimming took off 3 bases at V and 2 bases at J, with 18 bases between the two ends. There are 17 residues in the CDR3. The germline V gene has CDR1 MDHEN and CDR2 SYDVKM. CDR3 residues: CASSFKNYPFSTDTQYF. The CDR3 region has the DNA TGTGCCAGCAGTTTTAAGAACTATCCCTTTTCCACAGATACGCAGTATTTT.

This chain links TRBV5-8 with TRBJ1-5, with 9 nucleotides matching TRBD1. This CDR3 has 15 amino acids. V was pared by 7 bases and J by 2 bases, with 7 bases of the junction left unmatched. Per germline, CDR1 SGHTS and CDR2 YDEGEE. The DNA of the CDR3 is TGTGCCAGCGGGATGACAGGGGGAGGCAATCAGCCCCAGCATTTT. Translated, it gives CASGMTGGGNQPQHF.

The chain is built from TRBV27 and TRBJ2-3; the D gene is possibly TRBD2 (6 bases). Germline-derived CDR1 and CDR2 are MNHEY and SMNVEV (reference sequence). Between the trimmed V and J ends, which lost 4 bases and 7 bases, there was a span of 15 bases. The CDR3 runs 14 residues. The CDR3 is CASSSGLIVYTQYF. CDR3 bases: TGTGCCAGCAGTTCGGGACTGATTGTCTATACGCAGTATTTT.

The CDR3 here is CASSAATDTQYF. In DNA, the CDR3 is TGTGCCAGCAGTGCCGCGACAGATACGCAGTATTTT. This chain joins TRBV25-1 and TRBJ2-3; D is undetermined. V was trimmed by 4 bases and J by 3 bases, leaving 5 bases between them. CDR3 length: 12 residues. The germline CDR1 and CDR2 sequences are MGHDK and SYGVNS.

The chain links TRBV5-6 to TRBJ1-2, with 7 bases identical to TRBD1. Per the germline V gene, CDR1 is SGHDT and CDR2 is YYEEEE. With V trimmed by 2 bases and J by 1 base, 8 bases remained unmatched. The CDR3 extends over 16 amino acids. Here the CDR3 reads CASSLTTGDLNYGYTF. In nucleotides, the CDR3 is TGTGCCAGCAGCTTAACTACAGGGGACCTTAACTATGGCTACACCTTC.

The chain has TRBV7-2 and TRBJ1-2; 7 bases fit TRBD1. V was pared by 4 bases and J by 3 bases, with 5 bases of the junction left unmatched. Germline-derived CDR1 and CDR2 are SGHTA and FQGNSA. CDR3 size: 14 residues. CDR3 sequence: CASSSGQAYYGYTF. CDR3 DNA sequence: TGTGCCAGCAGCTCCGGACAGGCCTACTATGGCTACACCTTC.

V is TRBV10-3 and J is TRBJ1-6; TRBD1 matches at 8 bases. V shed 6 bases, J shed 8 bases, and the junction held 6 bases outside the gene matches. CDR1 is ENHRY and CDR2 is SYGVKD in the germline V gene. The CDR3 covers 14 residues. This chain's CDR3 is CAISPDRVYSPLHF. The CDR3 DNA reads TGTGCCATCAGCCCGGACAGGGTGTATTCACCCCTCCACTTT.

The chain employs TRBV27 and TRBJ1-2; D remains unclear. V lost 5 bases to trimming and J lost 0 bases, with 16 bases between them. The germline V gene has CDR1 MNHEY and CDR2 SMNVEV (reference sequence). The CDR3 is made up of 16 amino acids. CDR3 sequence (DNA): TGTGCCAGCAGTGCCATGGAGGGAATTACTAACTATGGCTACACCTTC. Translation gives CASSAMEGITNYGYTF.

The chain is built from TRBV4-1 and TRBJ2-3, with TRBD2 as a possible D gene (5 bases). This CDR3 has 16 residues. V was trimmed by 3 bases and J by 2 bases, leaving 15 bases between them. From germline, CDR1 is MGHRA and CDR2 YSYEKL. The CDR3 spells CASSQFGNSLTDTQYF. The DNA of the CDR3 is TGCGCCAGCAGCCAGTTCGGGAACAGTCTCACAGATACGCAGTATTTT.

This clone turned up a few times. The V call is TRBV4-2, the J call TRBJ1-1, with TRBD1 matching over 7 bases. J lost 4 bases, V lost 1 base, and 6 bases had no gene match. CDR1 and CDR2 from the germline V gene are LGHNA and YNFKEQ. The CDR3 extends over 15 amino acids. CDR3 nucleotide sequence: TGTGCCAGCAGCCAAGGAACAGGGGAAGTCACTGAAGCTTTCTTT. Translated, it gives CASSQGTGEVTEAFF.

This clone was seen only once. J is TRBJ1-6 and V is TRBV2; perhaps TRBD1 as D (5 bases). Germline assignment: CDR1 SNHLY and CDR2 FYNNEI. The V end was cut by 5 bases, the J end by 14 bases, with 13 bases between. The CDR3 sequence is 12 residues long. The DNA for the CDR3 is TGTGCCAGCAGTTCTAGGGGAACTTCCCTCCACTTT. This translates into CASSSRGTSLHF.

This clone has only a few counts. The chain links TRBV4-1 to TRBJ2-7; TRBD1 matches at 8 bases. CDR1 and CDR2 (germline): MGHRA, YSYEKL. The CDR3 length is 16 residues. After removal of 1 base from V and 2 bases from J, the junction contained 7 bases not matched to a gene. CDR3: CASSQAPDRVPYEQYF. In DNA, the CDR3 is TGCGCCAGCAGCCAAGCCCCGGACAGGGTTCCCTACGAGCAGTACTTC.

This chain joins TRBV2 and TRBJ2-5; D is perhaps TRBD1 (5 bases). V gave up 7 bases and J gave up 2 bases, with 11 bases separating them. The CDR3 extends over 13 amino acids. Germline V gives CDR1 SNHLY, CDR2 FYNNEI. The DNA for the CDR3 is TGTGCCAGCACTTTGGGGCCTCAAGAGACCCAGTACTTC. This encodes CASTLGPQETQYF.

V gene TRBV9 combines with J gene TRBJ2-6; TRBD1 aligns across 9 bases. CDR3 length: 18 amino acids. After removal of 4 bases from V and 3 bases from J, the junction contained 11 bases not matched to a gene. Germline-derived CDR1 and CDR2 are SGDLS and YYNGEE. CDR3: CASSLGQDRGIGANVLTF. The CDR3 DNA reads as TGTGCCAGCAGCCTCGGCCAGGACAGGGGAATTGGGGCCAACGTCCTGACTTTC.

The chain joins TRBV7-3 to TRBJ2-7, with 7 bases identical to TRBD1. The J segment lost 4 bases and the V segment lost 3 bases, leaving 6 bases of the junction unmatched. The CDR3 spans 14 residues. Germline loops: CDR1 SGHTA, CDR2 FQGTGA. The CDR3 loop reads CASSLGTAPYEQYF. CDR3 coding DNA: TGTGCCAGCAGCTTGGGGACAGCACCGTACGAGCAGTACTTC. Filled out from reference TRBV7-3 and TRBJ2-7, the complete variable domain reads GAGVSQTPSNKVTEKGKYVELRCDPISGHTALYWYRQSLGQGPEFLIYFQGTGAADDSGLPNDRFFAVRPEGSVSTLKIQRTERGDSAVYLCASSLGTAPYEQYFGPGTRLTVT.

The chain has TRBV7-6 and TRBJ2-5; D is undetermined. The CDR3 is made up of 13 amino acids. In germline, CDR1 is SGHVS, CDR2 FNYEAQ. V gave up 1 base and J gave up 5 bases, with 8 bases separating them. The DNA for the CDR3 is TGTGCCAGCAGCTTAGTGGTCCGGGAGACCCAGTACTTC. Protein: CASSLVVRETQYF.

This chain uses TRBV5-6 with TRBJ2-5; no clear D gene. The tail of the sequence fits TRBJ2-7 better, so the J call may be wrong. CDR3 length: 13 amino acids. CDR1 is SGHDT and CDR2 is YYEEEE in the germline V gene. The CDR3 DNA sequence: TGTGCCAGCAGCTTGGAGCCTAACTACGAGCAGTACTTC. Residues: CASSLEPNYEQYF.

The rearrangement links TRBV29-1 to TRBJ2-5, with D perhaps matching TRBD2 (5 bases). The germline V gene encodes CDR1 SQVTM and CDR2 ANQGSEA. The CDR3 length is 12 residues. Trimming pared 8 bases from V and 4 bases from J, leaving 14 bases between. The CDR3 nucleotides read TGCAGCTCCTCCGGGGTAGGAGAGACCCAGTACTTC. Amino acids: CSSSGVGETQYF.